This T cell receptor (beta chain) was sequenced in a study of cytomegalovirus exposure and HLA in healthy donors. The PCR used 60 Vbeta and 13 Jbeta primers. The assay was immunoSEQ multiplex PCR, and TCRdb's table has in-frame clones only and misses some. The sample lists about 55,000 clones, roughly 80% seen once, with about 1.6% in the top ten. Study outcomes and limitations: A later analysis revealed that TCR association rates differed between HLA loci, peaking at DRB1 and bottoming out at HLA-C.

Comments on this clone: Its antigen is not known.

Material for sequencing was PBMCs. The receptor was isolated from a man younger than 40 in good health and CMV-seronegative.

Here the CDR3 DNA reads TGTGCCAGCAGCAAAGGTACGGGACACGGCTACGAGCAGTACTTC. As protein: CASSKGTGHGYEQYF. The V call is TRBV21-1, the J call TRBJ2-7; the table calls TRBD1, which could not be checked here. TRBV21-1 is listed as a pseudogene. CDR3 length: 15 residues.